The present T cell receptor (beta chain) was sequenced within a study of glioma-infiltrating T cells (TCRdb year 2016). Notes on the research overall: The study sequenced TCR alpha- and beta-chain repertoires from glioma tissue, from non-neoplastic brain tissue and from matched peripheral blood mononuclear cells. To measure how far tissue and blood T-cell populations diverged, each tissue-infiltrating repertoire was compared against the peripheral blood repertoire of the same patient. The paired cohort was made up of three low-grade glioma patients, several primary glioblastoma patients and three non-glioma patients who contributed non-neoplastic brain tissue. The research as a whole found: VJ-independent divergence between tissue and blood was lower than expected in non-neoplastic patients but higher than expected in all gliomas, particularly low-grade gliomas. Tissue and blood shared very few CDR3 sequences, a result attributed to high CDR3 diversity and limited sampling. Group comparisons rested on small numbers: three non-neoplastic, three low-grade glioma and several glioblastoma patients.

Based on the germline V gene, the CDR1 and CDR2 sequences are MNHEY and SVGEGT. Germline trimming amounts to 6 bases on V and 5 bases on J, with 7 as the count of junction bases outside the gene matches. From cysteine to phenylalanine, the CDR3 is 14 amino acids long. Solely the CDR3 DNA is kept, with 42 bases framed from the first base. The iRepertoire nested amplicon-rescue multiplex PCR (arm-PCR) platform was used to amplify TCR alpha and beta CDR3 regions from RNA. The input for one-step reverse transcription and amplification was roughly 95-400 ng of tissue mRNA or PBMC total RNA. Following bead purification, Illumina adapters were added by a secondary multiplex PCR, and the libraries were gel-purified between 200 and 400 bp. Demultiplexing relied on internal 6-nucleotide barcodes carried by the libraries. Sequencing of the libraries was done on an Illumina MiSeq using 2x220 or 2x250 nucleotide paired-end reads. The source study handled its data this way. Paired reads were merged using FLASH 1.2.11 and aligned with BWA-MEM to the GRCh37 human genome, and TRA and TRB reads were then extracted. For V and J assignment, an IMGT-derived reference of cassette sequences and CDR3 motifs that included pseudogenes was used. Reads were translated in three frames, and productive CDR3s were defined by a C…FGXG motif without stop codons. Clonotypes were defined as unique combinations of V-J cassette pair and CDR3 amino acid sequence. Filtering of reads was based on Hamming distance, with the threshold set by the sequence error rate of each sample in mapped regions. TCRdb's own reprocessing of the public reads used fastp at Q25 and MiXCR and kept productive beta chains. CDR3 protein sequences are deduplicated, and each keeps its most common genes and DNA. The V and J calls reflect TCRdb's pipeline rather than the authors' work. The sample table contains fewer than 250,000 distinct CDR3 sequences; only one count was recorded for approximately 30% of them. Together, the top ten hold 20% to 25% of the sample.

This clonotype was detected many times. There is no known antigen for this receptor. No base-level quality is on record; no much larger clone is a single base apart. The receptor's source is a human donor with low-grade glioma or glioblastoma, undergoing nonglioma brain surgery, or in good health (not recorded which). Specimen: glioma tissue, nonneoplastic brain tissue, or PBMCs (not recorded which). This chain is built from TRBV6-2 or TRBV6-3 and TRBJ2-3; a stretch of 8 junction bases matches TRBD2. At the DNA level, the sequence is TGTGCCAGCAGAGATAGCGGGACGAAAGATACGCAGTATTTT. This translates into CASRDSGTKDTQYF.